The 7 T cell receptor beta chains in this list originate from one sample, sequenced in a study of blood T cells in healthy people across ages. Primers used in a second PCR of roughly 6 to 11 cycles were a sample-barcoded 5' primer and a J-beta primer mix. TCRdb analysed the 5' RACE reads with MiXCR anew, one entry per CDR3 protein. The repertoire has roughly 800,000 distinct CDR3 sequences, about 37% of them found once; the top ten carry 13%. Sequencing was carried out using blood. The receptors shown here come from a man younger than 35 in good health.

This clonotype occurred a few times. This chain links TRBV29-1 with TRBJ2-1, with D uncertain. Trimming took 2 bases from V and 3 from J, leaving 11 bases between them. The germline CDR1 and CDR2 sequences are SQVTM and ANQGSEA. The CDR3 runs to 14 residues. CDR3 sequence: CSVEKGRSYNEQFF. Here the CDR3 DNA reads TGCAGCGTTGAAAAGGGCCGTAGCTACAATGAGCAGTTCTTC.

The V call is TRBV25-1, the J call TRBJ2-3; D not resolved. V lost 4 bases, J lost 8 bases, and 16 bases lay in between. Germline V CDR1 and CDR2: MGHDK, SYGVNS. The CDR3 contains 14 residues. CDR3 DNA: TGTGCCAGCAGTGGAGGTGAGATTGCAGCTACGCAGTATTTT. This sequence encodes CASSGGEIAATQYF.

At least ten counts were recorded for this clonotype. This sequence joins TRBV9 and TRBJ2-3, with 9 bases matching TRBD2. Germline CDR1 SGDLS, CDR2 YYNGEE. V lost 4 bases, J lost 7 bases, and 13 bases stayed unmatched. The length of the CDR3 is 16 residues. Here the CDR3 DNA reads TGTGCCAGCAGCTCCCAGACTAGCGGCCTAAGAAATACGCAGTATTTT. Its translation: CASSSQTSGLRNTQYF.

As concerns this clonotype: The junction departs from germline at one end; a sequencing error may be responsible. The genes are TRBV14 and TRBJ1-2; D remains ambiguous. The CDR3 covers 17 residues. CDR1 is SGHDN and CDR2 is FVKESK in the germline V gene. The CDR3 reads CASSPVLRAPGLDGCTF. DNA for the CDR3: TGTGCCAGCAGCCCGGTTTTAAGAGCTCCCGGGTTAGATGGCTGCACCTTC.

In this sample, this clonotype turned up once. J is TRBJ2-1 and V is TRBV27; possibly TRBD1 for D (6 bases). V was clipped by 3 bases and J by 10 bases, with 13 bases between them. CDR1 and CDR2 (germline): MNHEY, SMNVEV (reference sequence). The CDR3 extends over 13 amino acids. In nucleotides, the CDR3 is TGTGCCAGCAGTTTGGTGGGGGCGAGGGAGCAGTTCTTC. It yields the protein CASSLVGAREQFF.

As for this clonotype: This could be a read error, since a much larger clone is one nucleotide away. This rearrangement joins TRBV12-3 or TRBV12-4 to TRBJ2-1; maybe TRBD2 (6 bases). The DNA end favors TRBJ2-7, so the J call may be wrong. The CDR3 is made up of 15 amino acids. This CDR3 is CASSWRGRGYNEQYF. The DNA for the CDR3 is TGTGCCAGCAGCTGGCGGGGCAGAGGATACAATGAGCAGTACTTC.

The chain is built from TRBV27 and TRBJ2-5; maybe TRBD2 (5 bases). The V end lost 1 base, the J end lost 5 bases, and 17 bases lay between the germline ends. The CDR3 is 16 amino acids. CDR1 and CDR2 (germline): MNHEY, SMNVEV (reference sequence). The CDR3 region is CASSLWAGREWETQYF. The CDR3 DNA follows: TGTGCCAGCAGTTTATGGGCCGGCCGGGAATGGGAGACCCAGTACTTC.